Here is one TCR beta chain with its context. Its antigen is not identified. This entry is derived from a study of T cell responses to AZD1222 COVID-19 vaccine. Overall study findings and caveats: The peak T cell response came first, and repertoires were sampled only after it. The donor group comprised mostly white British people and more females; the analysis possibly underestimated clonal diversity. Along spike, vaccine-associated CD4 TCRs were found throughout, with dominance at 160-218 and 743-854.

Some clones are missing from TCRdb's copy, which holds only in-frame ones; the method was immunoSEQ multiplex PCR. Here the sample spans 150,000 to 200,000 clones, approximately 92% being singletons. Germline V gives CDR1 MNHEY, CDR2 SMNVEV (reference sequence). There are 12 residues in the CDR3. The V gene lost 3 bases and the J gene lost 9 bases, with 12 bases spanning the gap. The input for sequencing was peripheral blood, taken 28 days after the second dose of the MenACWY control vaccine. The TCR was taken from an adult who received the MenACWY meningococcal vaccine as a control. V gene TRBV27 combines with J gene TRBJ2-7; the D gene is possibly TRBD2 (5 bases). CDR3 loop: CASSFSGNRQYF. The CDR3 DNA reads TGTGCCAGCAGTTTTTCGGGGAATCGGCAGTACTTC.